This T cell receptor (beta chain) appears in the sequencing data of a study of shared clonotypes between healthy human individuals. The CDR3 extends over 15 amino acids. Per germline, CDR1 LNHNV and CDR2 YYDKDF (reference sequence). The V end lost 0 bases, the J end lost 4 bases, and 10 bases lay between the germline ends. CD45RO-negative, CCR7-selected cells formed the naive CD8 fraction, which excluded terminally differentiated effector memory CD45RA+ cells. This table comes from immunoSEQ multiplex PCR, and its TCRdb copy is limited to in-frame clones, with some not included. The sample has about 2.2 million clones, 85% to 95% seen once; the top ten hold more than 1.5%.

The TCR sequence derives from a man between 18 and 29 years old in good health. Some clones in this sample may be carry-over from other donors' samples. Sequencing was performed on naive CD8+ T cells from PBMCs. The genes are TRBV15 and TRBJ2-1, with a possible D match to TRBD2 (6 bases). The DNA of the CDR3 is TGTGCCACCAGCAGAGAAGGAGGGGAATACAATGAGCAGTTCTTC. Protein product: CATSREGGEYNEQFF.